The present entry profiles one TCR beta chain with its context. Method: immunoSEQ multiplex PCR; TCRdb's copy keeps in-frame clones and lacks some. The table lists around 400,000 clones, 70% to 90% of them singletons. The sample belongs to a study of blood T cell repertoires in COVID-19. There are 15 residues in the CDR3. Per the germline V gene, CDR1 is KGHSH and CDR2 is LQKENI. V was clipped by 2 bases and J by 10 bases, with 18 bases between them. J is TRBJ2-1 and V is TRBV18; D possibly corresponds to TRBD1 (5 bases). This TCR was recovered from a woman aged 60-70 years with COVID-19, enrolled during active disease. Sequenced: peripheral blood. The chain's CDR3 is CASSPDRLLREEQFF. The CDR3 bases are TGTGCCAGCTCACCAGACAGACTCCTAAGGGAAGAGCAGTTCTTC. The entire variable domain, with the rest obtained from reference TRBV18 and TRBJ2-1, is as follows: NAGVMQNPRHLVRRRGQEARLRCSPMKGHSHVYWYRQLPEEGLKFMVYLQKENIIDESGMPKERFSAEFPKEGPSILRIQQVVRGDSAAYFCASSPDRLLREEQFFGPGTRLTVL.